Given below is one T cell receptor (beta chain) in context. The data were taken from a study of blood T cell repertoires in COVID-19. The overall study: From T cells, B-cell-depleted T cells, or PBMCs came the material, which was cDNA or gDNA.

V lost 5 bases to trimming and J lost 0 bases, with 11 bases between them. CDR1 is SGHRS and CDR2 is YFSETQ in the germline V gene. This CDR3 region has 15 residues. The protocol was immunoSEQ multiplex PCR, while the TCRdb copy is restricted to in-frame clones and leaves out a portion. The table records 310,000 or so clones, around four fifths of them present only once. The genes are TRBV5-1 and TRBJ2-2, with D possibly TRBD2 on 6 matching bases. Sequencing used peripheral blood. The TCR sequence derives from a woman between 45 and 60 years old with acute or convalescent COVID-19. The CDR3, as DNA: TGCGCCAGCAGAACCGGGAGCACGAACACCGGGGAGCTGTTTTTT. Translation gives CASRTGSTNTGELFF.